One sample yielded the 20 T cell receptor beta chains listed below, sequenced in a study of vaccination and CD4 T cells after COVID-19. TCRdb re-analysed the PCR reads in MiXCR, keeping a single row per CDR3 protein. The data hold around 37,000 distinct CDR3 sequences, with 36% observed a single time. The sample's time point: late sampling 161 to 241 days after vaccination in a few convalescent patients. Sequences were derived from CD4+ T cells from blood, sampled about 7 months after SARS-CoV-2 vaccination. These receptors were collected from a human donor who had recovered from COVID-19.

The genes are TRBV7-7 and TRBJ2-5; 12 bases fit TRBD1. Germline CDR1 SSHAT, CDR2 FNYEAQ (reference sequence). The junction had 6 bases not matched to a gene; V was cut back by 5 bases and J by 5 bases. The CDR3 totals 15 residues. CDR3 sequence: CASSPGTGGLETQYF. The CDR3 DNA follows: TGTGCCAGCAGCCCGGGGACAGGGGGCCTGGAGACCCAGTACTTC.

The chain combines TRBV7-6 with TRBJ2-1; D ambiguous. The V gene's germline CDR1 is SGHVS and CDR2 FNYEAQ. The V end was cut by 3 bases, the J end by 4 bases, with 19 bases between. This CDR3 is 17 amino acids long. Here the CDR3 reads CASSLTVDGRSYNEQFF. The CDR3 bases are TGTGCCAGCAGCTTGACTGTGGACGGACGATCGTACAATGAGCAGTTCTTC.

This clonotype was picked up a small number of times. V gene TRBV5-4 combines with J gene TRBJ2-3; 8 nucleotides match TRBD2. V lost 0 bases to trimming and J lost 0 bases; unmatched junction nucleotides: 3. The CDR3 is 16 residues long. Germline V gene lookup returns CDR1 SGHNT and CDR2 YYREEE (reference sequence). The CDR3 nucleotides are TGTGCCAGCAGCTTGGACGCTAGCGGGAGCACAGATACGCAGTATTTT. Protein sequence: CASSLDASGSTDTQYF.

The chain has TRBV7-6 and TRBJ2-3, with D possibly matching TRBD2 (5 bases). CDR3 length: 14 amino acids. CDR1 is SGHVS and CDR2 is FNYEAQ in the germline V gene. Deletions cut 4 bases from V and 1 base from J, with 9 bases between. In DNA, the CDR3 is TGTGCCAGCAGCTCCAGACTACGCACAGATACGCAGTATTTT. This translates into CASSSRLRTDTQYF.

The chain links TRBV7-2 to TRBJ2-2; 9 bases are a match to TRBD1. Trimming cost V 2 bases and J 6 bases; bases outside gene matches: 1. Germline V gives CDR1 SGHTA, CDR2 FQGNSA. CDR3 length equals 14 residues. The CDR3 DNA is TGTGCCAGCAGCTTACGGACAGGGGCCGGGGAGCTGTTTTTT. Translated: CASSLRTGAGELFF.

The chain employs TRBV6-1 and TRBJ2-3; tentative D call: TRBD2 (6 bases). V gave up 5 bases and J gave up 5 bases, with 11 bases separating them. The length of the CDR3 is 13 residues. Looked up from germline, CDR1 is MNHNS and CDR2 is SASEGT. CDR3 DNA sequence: TGTGCCAGCAGTCGCGGGACGGGAGATACGCAGTATTTT. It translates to CASSRGTGDTQYF.

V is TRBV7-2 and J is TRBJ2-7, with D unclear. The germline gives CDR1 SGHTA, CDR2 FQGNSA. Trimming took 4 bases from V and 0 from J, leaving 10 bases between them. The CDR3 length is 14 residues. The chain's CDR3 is CASSSRRSSYEQYF. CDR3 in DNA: TGTGCCAGCAGCTCCCGACGAAGCTCCTACGAGCAGTACTTC.

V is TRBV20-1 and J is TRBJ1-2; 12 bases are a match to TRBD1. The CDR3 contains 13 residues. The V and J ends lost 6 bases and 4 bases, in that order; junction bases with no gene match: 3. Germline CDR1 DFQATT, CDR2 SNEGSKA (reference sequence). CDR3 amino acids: CSAGTGGGYGYTF. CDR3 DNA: TGCAGTGCCGGGACAGGGGGCGGCTATGGCTACACCTTC.

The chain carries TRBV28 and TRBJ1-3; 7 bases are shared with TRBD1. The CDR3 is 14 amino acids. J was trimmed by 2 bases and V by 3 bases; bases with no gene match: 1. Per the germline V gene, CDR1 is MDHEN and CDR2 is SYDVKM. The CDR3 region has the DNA TGTGCCAGCAGTTTGGGGACAGCTGGAAACACCATATATTTT. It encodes CASSLGTAGNTIYF. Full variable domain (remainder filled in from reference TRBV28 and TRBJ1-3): DVKVTQSSRYLVKRTGEKVFLECVQDMDHENMFWYRQDPGLGLRLIYFSYDVKMKEKGDIPEGYSVSREKKERFSLILESASTNQTSMYLCASSLGTAGNTIYFGEGSWLTVV.

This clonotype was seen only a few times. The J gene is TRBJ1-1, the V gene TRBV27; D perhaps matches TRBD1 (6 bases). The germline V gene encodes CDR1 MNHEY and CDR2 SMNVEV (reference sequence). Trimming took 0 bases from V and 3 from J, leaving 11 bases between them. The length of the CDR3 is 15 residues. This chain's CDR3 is CASSLSTTGYTEAFF. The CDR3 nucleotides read TGTGCCAGCAGTTTATCTACGACAGGCTACACTGAAGCTTTCTTT.

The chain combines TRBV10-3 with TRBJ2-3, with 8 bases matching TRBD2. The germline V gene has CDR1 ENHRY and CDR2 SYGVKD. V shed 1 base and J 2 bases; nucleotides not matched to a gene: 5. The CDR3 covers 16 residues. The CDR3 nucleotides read TGTGCCATCAGTGAGTTTACTAGCGGAAACACAGATACGCAGTATTTT. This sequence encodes CAISEFTSGNTDTQYF.

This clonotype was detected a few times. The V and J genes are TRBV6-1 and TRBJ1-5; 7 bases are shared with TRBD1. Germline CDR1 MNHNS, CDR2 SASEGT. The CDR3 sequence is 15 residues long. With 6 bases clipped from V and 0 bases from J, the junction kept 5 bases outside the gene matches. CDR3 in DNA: TGTGCCAGCAGACGGGACAGAGATAGCAATCAGCCCCAGCATTTT. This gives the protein CASRRDRDSNQPQHF.

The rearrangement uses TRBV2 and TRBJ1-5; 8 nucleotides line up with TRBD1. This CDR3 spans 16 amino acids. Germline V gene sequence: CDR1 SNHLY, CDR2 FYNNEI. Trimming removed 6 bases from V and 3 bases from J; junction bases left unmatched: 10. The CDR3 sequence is CASSPGQGRYNQPQHF. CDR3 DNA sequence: TGTGCCAGCAGCCCCGGACAGGGAAGGTACAATCAGCCCCAGCATTTT. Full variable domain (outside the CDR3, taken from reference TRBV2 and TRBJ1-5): EPEVTQTPSHQVTQMGQEVILRCVPISNHLYFYWYRQILGQKVEFLVSFYNNEISEKSEIFDDQFSVERPDGSNFTLKIRSTKLEDSAMYFCASSPGQGRYNQPQHFGDGTRLSIL.

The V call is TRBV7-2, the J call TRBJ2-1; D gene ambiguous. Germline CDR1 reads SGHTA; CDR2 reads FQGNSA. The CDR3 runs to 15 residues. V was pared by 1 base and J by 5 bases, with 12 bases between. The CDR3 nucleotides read TGTGCCAGCAGCTTAGTCGGTGGCATAAACAATGAGCAGTTCTTC. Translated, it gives CASSLVGGINNEQFF.

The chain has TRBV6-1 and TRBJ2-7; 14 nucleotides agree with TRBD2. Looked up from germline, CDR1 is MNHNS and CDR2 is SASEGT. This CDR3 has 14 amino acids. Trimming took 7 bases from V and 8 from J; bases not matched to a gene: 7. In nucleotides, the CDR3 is TGTGCCAGCACCTTGGGACTAGCGGGAGAGCAGCAGTACTTC. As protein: CASTLGLAGEQQYF.

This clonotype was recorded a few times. The CDR3 protein is CASSPGTGRETQYF. The DNA of the CDR3 is TGTGCCAGCAGCCCCGGGACAGGGAGGGAGACCCAGTACTTC. The rearrangement links TRBV7-6 to TRBJ2-5; TRBD1 agrees at 9 bases. The CDR3 loop spans 14 amino acids. From germline, CDR1 is SGHVS and CDR2 FNYEAQ. With V trimmed by 5 bases and J by 5 bases, 6 bases remained unmatched.

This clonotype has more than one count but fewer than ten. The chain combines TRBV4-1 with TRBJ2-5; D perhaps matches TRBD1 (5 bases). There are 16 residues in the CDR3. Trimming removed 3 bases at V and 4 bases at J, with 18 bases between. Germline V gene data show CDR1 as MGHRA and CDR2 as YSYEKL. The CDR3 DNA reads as TGCGCCAGCAGCCATATGGAGAACTGCAGGGTAGAGACCCAGTACTTC. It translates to CASSHMENCRVETQYF.

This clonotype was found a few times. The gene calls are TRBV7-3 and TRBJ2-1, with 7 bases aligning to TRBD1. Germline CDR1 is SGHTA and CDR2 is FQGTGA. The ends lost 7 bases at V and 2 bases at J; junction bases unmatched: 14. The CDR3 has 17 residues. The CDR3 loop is CASTLIPRDRPYNEQFF. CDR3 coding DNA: TGTGCCAGCACCCTCATCCCCCGGGACAGACCCTACAATGAGCAGTTCTTC.

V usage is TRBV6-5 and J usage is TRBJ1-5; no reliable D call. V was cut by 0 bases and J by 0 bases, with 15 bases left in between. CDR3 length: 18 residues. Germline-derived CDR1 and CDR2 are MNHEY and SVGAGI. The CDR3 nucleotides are TGTGCCAGCAGTTACTCTAGAAGGATACTCTATAGCAATCAGCCCCAGCATTTT. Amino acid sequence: CASSYSRRILYSNQPQHF.

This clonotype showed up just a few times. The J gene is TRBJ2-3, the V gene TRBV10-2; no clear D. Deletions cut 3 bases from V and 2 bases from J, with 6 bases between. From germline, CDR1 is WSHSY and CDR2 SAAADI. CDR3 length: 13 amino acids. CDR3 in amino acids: CASSDGFTDTQYF. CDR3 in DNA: TGCGCCAGCAGTGACGGCTTCACAGATACGCAGTATTTT.